This T cell receptor (beta chain) was recovered during a study of blood T cells in healthy people across ages. General study findings and limits: Across the age range, TCR beta diversity per million T cells fell in a roughly linear way. Strong correlation existed between TCR beta diversity and naive T cell percentage.

Looked up from germline, CDR1 is GTSNPN and CDR2 is SVGIG (reference sequence). The CDR3 is 14 amino acids. Trimming removed 3 bases from V and 2 bases from J, with 13 bases in between. The use of a sample-barcoded 5' primer and a J-beta primer mix characterized a second PCR of roughly 6 to 11 cycles. Each cDNA molecule was tagged by a template-switch adaptor with 12 random nucleotides. TCRdb itself ran the 5' RACE reads through MiXCR, one entry per CDR3 protein. The sample consists of around 790,000 distinct CDR3 sequences, 40% to 50% of them appearing once. Each sample yielded at least 5.5 micrograms of PBMC total RNA. Remarks on this clonotype: Its antigen is as yet unknown.

V is TRBV30 and J is TRBJ1-2; TRBD1 is a possible D gene (5 bases). The material sequenced was blood. The receptor was isolated from a man aged 60-69 years in good health. This CDR3 reads CAWSFGGSNYGYTF. The CDR3 DNA follows: TGTGCCTGGAGCTTCGGGGGGTCGAACTATGGCTACACCTTC.